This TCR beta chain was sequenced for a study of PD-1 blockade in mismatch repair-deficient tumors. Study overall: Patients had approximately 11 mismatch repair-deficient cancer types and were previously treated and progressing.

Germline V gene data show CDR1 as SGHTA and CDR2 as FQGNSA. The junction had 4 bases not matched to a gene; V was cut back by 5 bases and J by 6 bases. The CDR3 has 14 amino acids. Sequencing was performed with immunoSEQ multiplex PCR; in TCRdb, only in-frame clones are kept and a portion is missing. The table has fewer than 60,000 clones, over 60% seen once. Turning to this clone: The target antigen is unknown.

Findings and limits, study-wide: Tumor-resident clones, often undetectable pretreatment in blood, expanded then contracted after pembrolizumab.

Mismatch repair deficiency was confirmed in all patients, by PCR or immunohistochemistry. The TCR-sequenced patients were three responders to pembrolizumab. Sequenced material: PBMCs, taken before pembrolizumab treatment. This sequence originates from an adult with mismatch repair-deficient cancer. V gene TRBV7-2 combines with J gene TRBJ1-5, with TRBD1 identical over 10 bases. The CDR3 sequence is CASSRDRGLQPQHF. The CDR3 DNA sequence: TGTGCCAGCAGCCGCGACAGGGGGCTTCAGCCCCAGCATTTT.